Listed below are T cell receptor beta chains from one sample, sequenced in a study of blood T cell repertoires in COVID-19. TCRdb's copy holds only in-frame clones and misses some; the assay was immunoSEQ multiplex PCR. The table has tens of thousands of clones, roughly 74% seen once. The specimen sequenced was peripheral blood. Every receptor here comes from an elderly woman with acute or convalescent COVID-19. Both conserved end residues are part of each CDR3. A D gene is named only where the DNA matches it firmly. Expanded clones are given a class, and other clones once, few, many or no size at all.

V gene,J gene,clone size,D gene,CDR3 DNA,CDR3 protein
TRBV3-1/TRBV3-2,TRBJ2-3,NA,NA,TGTGCCAGCAGCCTAACGACCGGGACTGCTAGCACAGATACGCAGTATTTT,CASSLTTGTASTDTQYF
TRBV5-6,TRBJ1-1,NA,NA,TGTGCCAGCAGCTTGAGAGGCACTGAAGCTTTCTTT,CASSLRGTEAFF
TRBV19,TRBJ1-3,once,NA,TGTGCCAGTAGTCGAGCCGGACAGTTCTCTGGAAACACCATATATTTT,CASSRAGQFSGNTIYF
TRBV10-3,TRBJ2-2,NA,TRBD1,TGTGCCATCAGTGACGGACAGGGTGGGACCGGGGAGCTGTTTTTT,CAISDGQGGTGELFF
TRBV27,TRBJ1-5,NA,NA,TGTGCCAGCGGACATCTTAATAGCAATCAGCCCCAGCATTTT,CASGHLNSNQPQHF
TRBV28,TRBJ2-7,NA,TRBD2,TGTGCCAGCAGACCCACTAGCGGGGGCTCCTACGAGCAGTACTTC,CASRPTSGGSYEQYF
TRBV2,TRBJ2-5,NA,TRBD1,TGTGCCAGCAGCCTACAGGGGGTCCAAGAGACCCAGTACTTC,CASSLQGVQETQYF
TRBV5-4,TRBJ1-2,many,NA,TGTGCCAGCAGCTCGTCCCGGGACATTTTTGGCTACACCTTC,CASSSSRDIFGYTF
TRBV2,TRBJ1-1,once,NA,TGTGCCAGCAGTGAAACAGGGTGGTACACTGAAGCTTTCTTT,CASSETGWYTEAFF
TRBV29-1,TRBJ2-7,NA,TRBD1,TGCAGCGTTGACGGGACAGGGGATCGCGAGCAGTACTTC,CSVDGTGDREQYF
TRBV19,TRBJ2-3,many,TRBD2,TGTGCCAGTAGTGGGGGGACTAGCGGGAGTCCCAGCACAGATACGCAGTATTTT,CASSGGTSGSPSTDTQYF
TRBV5-6,TRBJ2-7,NA,TRBD2,TGTGCCAGCAGCCAACTAGCGGGAGGGACCTACGAGCAGTACTTC,CASSQLAGGTYEQYF
TRBV7-2,TRBJ2-1,NA,NA,TGTGCCAGCAGCTTAGTTGGATCAGGGGGGTACAATGAGCAGTTCTTC,CASSLVGSGGYNEQFF
TRBV10-3,TRBJ2-2,once,TRBD2,TGTGCCACCAAGACTAGCGGGAGGGTAGGCACCGGGGAGCTGTTTTTT,CATKTSGRVGTGELFF
TRBV29-1,TRBJ2-5,once,TRBD2,TGCAGCGCCCGACCGCTAGCGGGAGCGGGAGAGACCCAGTACTTC,CSARPLAGAGETQYF
TRBV7-2,TRBJ1-5,NA,NA,TGTGCCAGCAGCCCCGTAGGGCAGGGCGGTCAGCCCCAGCATTTT,CASSPVGQGGQPQHF
TRBV19,TRBJ2-4,NA,NA,TGTGCCAGTAGTACCCCACTATCCCGCGTGAACATTCAGTACTTC,CASSTPLSRVNIQYF
TRBV7-2,TRBJ2-3,once,NA,TGTGCCAGCAGCTTAATTGGGAGGGGGACAGATACGCAGTATTTT,CASSLIGRGTDTQYF
TRBV19,TRBJ1-1,NA,NA,TGTGCCAGTAGTATAGGGGCAGACACTGAAGCTTTCTTT,CASSIGADTEAFF
TRBV6-4,TRBJ2-1,NA,TRBD2,TGTGCCAGCAGTGACCGGACTAGCGGGAGGGGCGCATACAATGAGCAGTTCTTC,CASSDRTSGRGAYNEQFF
TRBV2,TRBJ1-6,NA,NA,TGTGCCAGCAGTGCATCGACAGATAATTCACCCCTCCACTTT,CASSASTDNSPLHF
TRBV9,TRBJ1-1,NA,NA,TGTGCCAGCAGCGCGACAGGCCGACCCAACACTGAAGCTTTCTTT,CASSATGRPNTEAFF
TRBV7-2,TRBJ2-3,NA,NA,TGTGCCAGCAGCTTATCTAGGGATACGCAGTATTTT,CASSLSRDTQYF
TRBV11-3,TRBJ2-3,NA,NA,TGTGCCAGCAGCTCAGGACAGACCTTCCTGGGTACAGATACGCAGTATTTT,CASSSGQTFLGTDTQYF
TRBV19,TRBJ2-7,NA,NA,TGTGCCAGTAGTGACACCACCCAGGGGTACGAGCAGTACTTC,CASSDTTQGYEQYF
TRBV24-1,TRBJ1-2,NA,TRBD1,TGTGCCACCAGTGATTTGCCCGACAGGGCGGGGGGCTACACCTTC,CATSDLPDRAGGYTF
TRBV12-1,TRBJ2-5,NA,NA,TGTGCCAGCAGCTTTCTTAGGGGTGGGGAGACCCAGTACTTC,CASSFLRGGETQYF
TRBV6-6,TRBJ2-2,NA,NA,TGTGCCAGCAGTTACTCGATGGGGCAAGGCACCGGGGAGCTGTTTTTT,CASSYSMGQGTGELFF
TRBV25-1,TRBJ2-7,NA,NA,TGTGCCAGCAGGGGAGCGACGCACGAGCAGTACTTC,CASRGATHEQYF
TRBV19,TRBJ2-5,NA,NA,TGTGCCAGTAGTATCCAGGGCTTTCAAGAGACCCAGTACTTC,CASSIQGFQETQYF
TRBV6-1,TRBJ2-7,NA,NA,TGTGCCAGCAGTGAAATAAACTACCCCTACGAGCAGTACTTC,CASSEINYPYEQYF
TRBV28,TRBJ2-5,NA,NA,TGTGCCATAGACCGAACGGGAGAGACCCAGTACTTC,CAIDRTGETQYF
TRBV5-1,TRBJ2-7,NA,NA,TGCGCCAGCAGCTTGGGGCAGGTGACCTACGAGCAGTACTTC,CASSLGQVTYEQYF
TRBV7-2,TRBJ2-1,few,NA,TGTGCCAGCAGCTTAGCGCCAGGAACAGTGGATGAGCAGTTCTTC,CASSLAPGTVDEQFF
TRBV5-6,TRBJ2-2,NA,TRBD1,TGTGCCAGCAGCTTACAAGGACAGGGGTACACCGGGGAGCTGTTTTTT,CASSLQGQGYTGELFF
TRBV24-1,TRBJ2-3,NA,NA,TGTGCCACCAGTGATCCTACTAGTTGGTCCACAGATACGCAGTATTTT,CATSDPTSWSTDTQYF
TRBV29-1,TRBJ2-3,NA,NA,TGCAGCGTTAGCAGGGGAGGCACAGATACGCAGTATTTT,CSVSRGGTDTQYF
TRBV11-2,TRBJ2-1,NA,NA,TGTGCCAGCAGCTTATATGACTTACGCTCCTACAATGAGCAGTTCTTC,CASSLYDLRSYNEQFF
TRBV27,TRBJ1-2,many,TRBD1,TGTGCCAGCGCAGACAGGGTCTATGGCTACACCTTC,CASADRVYGYTF
TRBV19,TRBJ2-7,few,TRBD2,TGTGCCAGTAGCCGGGGGGGGACCTACTACGAGCAGTACTTC,CASSRGGTYYEQYF
TRBV30,TRBJ2-7,NA,TRBD2,TGTGCCTGGAGTTACGGGACTAACTACGAGCAGTACTTC,CAWSYGTNYEQYF
TRBV19,TRBJ1-5,NA,TRBD1,TGTGCCAGTAGTCCCGGACAGGGAGCAGGGCAGCCCCAGCATTTT,CASSPGQGAGQPQHF
TRBV6-4,TRBJ2-1,NA,TRBD2,TGTGCCAGCAGTGACGCAACTAGCGAACGTTACAATGAGCAGTTCTTC,CASSDATSERYNEQFF
TRBV10-1,TRBJ2-5,NA,TRBD2,TGCGCCAGCAGTGATCAAGCGGGAGGGCAGTACCAAGAGACCCAGTACTTC,CASSDQAGGQYQETQYF
TRBV18,TRBJ1-3,NA,NA,TGTGCCAGCTCCCCCCCAGGTGGGCGCGGAAACACCATATATTTT,CASSPPGGRGNTIYF
TRBV6-2/TRBV6-3,TRBJ2-1,NA,TRBD1,TGTGCCAGCAGTCCCTTGGGACAGTTCTACAATGAGCAGTTCTTC,CASSPLGQFYNEQFF
TRBV3-1/TRBV3-2,TRBJ1-2,NA,NA,TGTGCCGCGGGTGCTAACTATGGCTACACCTTC,CAAGANYGYTF
TRBV15,TRBJ2-2,NA,NA,TGTGCCACCAGCAGAAGACTGGGGGGGCACACCGGGGAGCTGTTTTTT,CATSRRLGGHTGELFF
TRBV19,TRBJ2-1,NA,NA,TGTGCCAGTAGTACTGGACTCAAATCATCCTACAATGAGCAGTTCTTC,CASSTGLKSSYNEQFF
TRBV28,TRBJ2-2,NA,TRBD2,TGTGCCAGCAGACTAGCGGCCGGGGAGCTGTTTTTT,CASRLAAGELFF
TRBV6-2/TRBV6-3,TRBJ1-2,NA,NA,TGTGCCAGCAGTTACTCAAGGGGTAACTATGGCTACACCTTC,CASSYSRGNYGYTF
TRBV4-1,TRBJ2-7,NA,TRBD2,TGCGCCAGCAGCAAGGGACTAGCGGGAGTCGAGCAGTACTTC,CASSKGLAGVEQYF
TRBV5-1,TRBJ2-1,NA,TRBD2,TGCGCCAGCAGCTTGGTTGGTAGCGGGACCGTTTACAATGAGCAGTTCTTC,CASSLVGSGTVYNEQFF